These 18 T cell receptor delta chains came from one sample sequenced in a study of gamma-delta T cells after stem cell transplantation. TCRdb applied CATT to the RT-PCR reads for clone calling. Among around 2,000 delta-chain clones listed, 0.3% to 0.35% were seen once. Sequences were obtained from gamma-delta T cells. The receptor source for this set is a human donor. It is not recorded whose cells these are; they may come from a transplant donor.

As for this clone: This may stem from a read error, because a much larger clone lies one nucleotide away. The sample has other DNA sequences that encode this CDR3 too. V is TRDV3 and J is TRDJ1, with unresolved D. The CDR3 spans 15 residues. Germline-derived CDR1 and CDR2 are TVYSNPD and GDNSRS (reference sequence). The V and J ends lost 0 bases and 3 bases respectively, with 17 bases between them. CDR3 coding DNA: TGTGCCTTTAGTACACCTGGAGGATCTTCCGATAAACTCATCTTT. This translates into CAFSTPGGSSDKLIF.

This clone was seen a handful of times. A read error is likely here: a far larger clone is one base away. Other DNA sequences in the same sample also yield this CDR3. This chain uses TRDV2 with TRDJ1; no firm D call. The CDR3 runs 13 residues. The V gene lost 1 base and the J gene lost 1 base, with 6 bases spanning the gap. The germline V gene has CDR1 GEAIGNYY and CDR2 EKD. CDR3 sequence: CACDTELTDKLIF. Written as DNA, the CDR3 is TGTGCCTGTGACACTGAGCTCACCGATAAACTCATCTTT.

This clone was observed a handful of times. A clone one base away is much larger, so this may be a read error. V usage is TRDV2 and J usage is TRDJ1; no firm D call. Between the trimmed V and J ends, which lost 0 bases and 8 bases, there was a span of 36 bases. The CDR3 is 21 amino acids. Germline V lookup: CDR1 GEAIGNYY, CDR2 EKD. The CDR3: CACDTVLSSQLRAWSGRKLIF. CDR3 sequence (DNA): TGTGCCTGTGACACCGTCCTGTCCTCCCAACTGAGGGCCTGGAGTGGGAGGAAACTCATCTTT.

By sample share, this clone is medium-sized (0.01 to 0.1%). The sample holds other DNA sequences that translate to the same CDR3. V gene TRDV2 combines with J gene TRDJ1, with TRDD3 matching 8 bases. This CDR3 region has 20 residues. J lost 0 bases, V lost 1 base, and 18 bases had no gene match. Germline V lookup: CDR1 GEAIGNYY, CDR2 EKD. The CDR3 loop is CACDTLPQRTGGTYTDKLIF. The CDR3 DNA follows: TGTGCCTGTGACACGCTTCCACAGCGAACTGGGGGGACGTACACCGATAAACTCATCTTT.

Only a few counts were recorded for this clone. This CDR3 is CACDTGDYRSWDTRQMFF. In DNA form, the CDR3 reads TGTGCCTGTGACACGGGGGATTACCGCTCCTGGGACACCCGACAGATGTTTTTC. The chain carries TRDV2 and TRDJ3; 7 nucleotides agree with TRDD3. The V gene's germline CDR1 is GEAIGNYY and CDR2 EKD. The CDR3 contains 18 residues. V trimming: 1 base; J trimming: 0 bases; junction bases outside the gene matches: 5.

This clone was observed a handful of times. A read error is the likely source, as a far larger clone sits one nucleotide away. V usage is TRDV2 and J usage is TRDJ1, with 8 bases identical to TRDD3. Germline V gives CDR1 GEAIGNYY, CDR2 EKD. The CDR3 runs 14 residues. The CDR3 sequence: CARDTVGIRDKLIF. The CDR3 DNA follows: TGTGCCCGTGACACCGTCGGGATACGCGATAAACTCATCTTT.

In this sample, this clone is large (0.1 to 1%). The chain employs TRDV2 and TRDJ1, with 8 positions matching TRDD3. Germline values: CDR1 GEAIGNYY, CDR2 EKD. Losses at the gene ends were 0 bases for V and 0 bases for J; bases not matched to a gene: 14. The CDR3 is 19 amino acids. This CDR3 is CACDTVRSVGDSYTDKLIF. In DNA, the CDR3 is TGTGCCTGTGACACCGTTCGGTCGGTGGGGGATTCGTACACCGATAAACTCATCTTT.

This clone was counted a few times. Being one base from a much bigger clone, this may be a read error. The sample has other DNA sequences that encode this CDR3 too. This chain links TRDV2 with TRDJ1, with 11 nucleotides matching TRDD3. Trimming removed 7 bases from V and 0 bases from J; junction bases left unmatched: 18. The CDR3 consists of 19 residues. Germline lookup yields CDR1 GEAIGNYY and CDR2 EKD. CDR3 in DNA: TGTGCCTGCGTGCCTTTGAAGGCTGGGGGATACCCTAACACCGATAAACTCATCTTT. Its translation: CACVPLKAGGYPNTDKLIF.

In this sample, this clone turned up a few times. A far larger clone differs by one base, so this is likely a read error. Additional DNA sequences in this sample encode the identical CDR3. The rearrangement joins TRDV2 to TRDJ1; TRDD3 agrees at 7 bases. The CDR3 runs 18 residues. CDR1 is GEAIGNYY, CDR2 EKD, per germline. J gave up 2 bases and V 0 bases, and 14 bases lay outside the gene matches. CDR3 in amino acids: CACDTVGTGVHPTDKLIF. CDR3 sequence (DNA): TGTGCCTGTGACACCGTGGGAACTGGGGTACACCCTACCGATAAACTCATCTTT.

In regard to this clone: The TCRdb protein, from a much larger clone, departs from this DNA's translation at residue 5, likely by read error; the protein shown derives from the DNA. This sample also contains other DNA sequences that code for the same CDR3. The rearrangement joins TRDV2 to TRDJ1, with unresolved D. This CDR3 has 13 residues. Germline CDR1 GEAIGNYY, CDR2 EKD. The CDR3 loop reads CACDAELTDKLIF. CDR3 DNA sequence: TGTGCCTGTGACGCCGAGCTCACCGACAAACTCATCTTT.

As regards this clone: TCRdb records a much larger clone's protein for this DNA, with a difference at residue 10 that likely arises from a read error; the protein given is the translation of the DNA. J is TRDJ1 and V is TRDV3; D is undetermined. Per the germline V gene, CDR1 is TVYSNPD and CDR2 is GDNSRS (reference sequence). The CDR3 contains 16 residues. V was cut by 2 bases and J by 1 base, with 20 bases left in between. This chain's CDR3 is CAFVLGSDGLTDKLIF. In nucleotides, the CDR3 is TGTGCCTTTGTACTAGGATCGGACGGGCTCACCGATAAACTCATCTTT. The full variable domain, completed using reference TRDV3 and TRDJ1, is CDKVTQSSPDQTVASGSEVVLLCTYDTVYSNPDLFWYRIRPDYSFQFVFYGDNSRSEGADFTQGRFSVKHILTQKAFHLVISPVRTEDSATYYCAFVLGSDGLTDKLIFGKGTRVTVEP.

In its sample, this clone is large. The chain has TRDV2 and TRDJ1; 7 positions match TRDD3. V trimming: 1 base; J trimming: 0 bases; junction bases outside the gene matches: 10. CDR1 and CDR2 (germline): GEAIGNYY, EKD. This CDR3 spans 17 amino acids. The chain's CDR3 is CACDTMGAGGYTDKLIF. The DNA of the CDR3 is TGTGCCTGTGACACGATGGGAGCTGGGGGCTACACCGATAAACTCATCTTT.

Sample share makes this clone medium-sized. The chain couples TRDV2 to TRDJ1; TRDD3 aligns across 12 bases. This CDR3 has 18 residues. Germline V gives CDR1 GEAIGNYY, CDR2 EKD. Trimming removed 0 bases from V and 0 bases from J; junction bases left unmatched: 7. This chain's CDR3 is CACDTLLLGDTYTDKLIF. DNA of the CDR3: TGTGCCTGTGACACCCTCCTACTGGGGGATACCTACACCGATAAACTCATCTTT.

This clone was detected only a few times. The protein recorded in TCRdb matches a much larger clone and deviates from this DNA's translation at residue 5, suggesting a read error; the protein here is obtained by translating the DNA. The CDR3 bases are TGTGCCTGTGACAGGGTGGGGGATTTTCCCGATAAACTCATCTTT. Its protein is CACDRVGDFPDKLIF. The rearrangement uses TRDV2 and TRDJ1, with 8 bases identical to TRDD3. The CDR3 has 15 amino acids. With V trimmed by 2 bases and J by 3 bases, 7 bases remained unmatched. The germline CDR1 and CDR2 sequences are GEAIGNYY and EKD.

The CDR3 spells CACDTGGLGDTAQSWDTRQMFF. DNA of the CDR3: TGTGCCTGTGACACCGGGGGACTGGGGGATACCGCACAGTCCTGGGACACCCGACAGATGTTTTTC. The chain combines TRDV2 with TRDJ3, with 12 bases aligning to TRDD3. This CDR3 comprises 22 residues. In germline, CDR1 is GEAIGNYY, CDR2 EKD. Losses at the gene ends were 0 bases for V and 1 base for J; bases not matched to a gene: 12.

This clone qualifies as large. Other DNA sequences in the sample encode the same CDR3. The genes are TRDV2 and TRDJ1; 7 nucleotides align to TRDD3. V trimming: 1 base; J trimming: 0 bases; junction bases outside the gene matches: 13. The CDR3 totals 18 residues. Germline lookup yields CDR1 GEAIGNYY and CDR2 EKD. The CDR3 DNA sequence: TGTGCCTGTGACACTCTGATGACATGGACTGGGGACACCGATAAACTCATCTTT. It codes for CACDTLMTWTGDTDKLIF.

The table lists this clone with a few counts. A much bigger clone sits one base away, suggesting this may be a read error. At the DNA level, this CDR3 is encoded by other sequences in the same sample as well. The J gene is TRDJ1, the V gene TRDV2; weak D call: TRDD2 (6 bases). This CDR3 has 15 amino acids. Germline CDR1 GEAIGNYY, CDR2 EKD. Between the trimmed V and J ends, which lost 3 bases and 1 base, there was a span of 14 bases. This CDR3 reads CACDRLPIITDKLIF. CDR3 nucleotide sequence: TGTGCCTGTGACCGCCTTCCCATTATCACCGATAAACTCATCTTT.

Of note for this clone: A far larger clone is one nucleotide away, so this likely arose from a read error. The same CDR3 can be traced to other DNA sequences in this sample. The chain has TRDV2 and TRDJ1; 9 nucleotides line up with TRDD3. The germline V gene has CDR1 GEAIGNYY and CDR2 EKD. The CDR3 runs 15 residues. Here the CDR3 DNA reads TGTGCCTGTGACACCTGGGGGATAAAAAACGATAAGCTCATCTTT. It is translated as CACDTWGIKNDKLIF.